This TCR beta chain appears in the sequencing data of a study of human T cells and chemical hapten exposure. Time point specified: patch test 3, about 24 weeks after DPC sensitization. The treatment: therapeutic diphenylcyclopropenone sensitization with weekly scalp DPC. Via MiXCR, TCRdb re-called the RACE reads, giving one row per CDR3 protein. The table records 150,000 to 200,000 distinct CDR3 sequences, around a quarter of them present only once. Germline CDR1 reads SQVTM; CDR2 reads ANQGSEA. J was trimmed by 3 bases and V by 3 bases; bases with no gene match: 1. The CDR3 length is 12 residues. V and J are TRBV29-1 and TRBJ1-2, with 7 nucleotides matching TRBD1. The clonotype comes from a woman between 18 and 29 years old with alopecia areata. Some clones in this sample may be carry-over from other donors' samples. The sample consisted of whole blood, taken in connection with sensitization to the hapten diphenylcyclopropenone (DPC). The CDR3 DNA reads as TGCAGCGTTGACAGGGGGTACTATGGCTACACCTTC. Amino acid sequence: CSVDRGYYGYTF.